This T cell receptor (beta chain) was retrieved from a study of shared T cell receptors in the human thymus. V gave up 3 bases and J gave up 4 bases, with 13 bases separating them. The CDR3 length is 13 residues. Germline CDR1 and CDR2: GTSNPN and SVGIG (reference sequence). Clones were sequenced by immunoSEQ multiplex PCR, and TCRdb holds only the in-frame ones, with some missing. There are a few hundred thousand clones in the sample; about 95% occur only once, and around 0.019% lies in the top ten. The genes are TRBV30 and TRBJ2-7, with D unclear. The sequenced sample consisted of thymocytes. The clonotype originates from a human donor. In nucleotides, the CDR3 is TGTGCCTGGAGAATCGAGAGAGATTACGAGCAGTACTTC. As protein: CAWRIERDYEQYF.